These T cell receptor beta chains were read from a single sample in a study of tumor and adjacent non-tumor tissue in lung cancer. TCRdb re-called the multiplex PCR reads through MiXCR, storing one row per CDR3 protein. The table lists about 93,000 distinct CDR3 sequences, about 70% of them singletons. The sample taken for sequencing was lung tumor tissue. The source of these receptors is a man in his sixties with non-small cell lung cancer. CDR3s include the opening cysteine and the closing phenylalanine or tryptophan. A D gene is named only where the DNA matches it firmly. Clone sizes are given selectively: once, few, many, or a class where the clone is expanded.

TRBJ2-6	few	TRBV6-2/TRBV6-3	TRBD2	TGTGCCAGCAGTTACACGAGCGGGAGGGCCCCCCTCTCTGGGGCCAACGTCCTGACTTTC	CASSYTSGRAPLSGANVLTF
TRBJ1-2	NA	TRBV6-1	NA	TGTGCCAGCACTGAAGTGCTTAATGGGCGGATTGGCTACACCTTC	CASTEVLNGRIGYTF
TRBJ2-3	NA	TRBV11-2	TRBD2	TGTGCCAGCAGCCGTAGCGGGAGTGCCCCTGAAGATACGCAGTATTTT	CASSRSGSAPEDTQYF
TRBJ1-5	NA	TRBV6-5	NA	TGTGCCAGCAGTGATGGTTTTAGGAATCAGCCCCAACATTTT	CASSDGFRNQPQHF
TRBJ2-5	NA	TRBV12-3/TRBV12-4	TRBD2	TGTGCCAGCAGTTTACGTTTAGCGGGGTACAGAGAGACCCAGTACTTC	CASSLRLAGYRETQYF
TRBJ2-1	NA	TRBV11-2	NA	TGTGCCAGCAGCTTAGAACTTGCGGGAAGAAGTGAGCAGTTCTTC	CASSLELAGRSEQFF
TRBJ2-3	NA	TRBV5-1	TRBD1	TGCGCCAGCAGTTTGGCCGGACAGGCCAGCACAGATACGCAGTATTTT	CASSLAGQASTDTQYF
TRBJ2-2	NA	TRBV11-1	TRBD1	TGTGCCAGCAGGCTGGGACAGGGGGCGGCCACCGGGGAGCTGTTTTTT	CASRLGQGAATGELFF
TRBJ2-1	NA	TRBV5-4	TRBD1	TGTGTCACCGGGGCCGTGACAGGGAGCTACAATGTGCAGTTCTTC	CVTGAVTGSYNVQFF
TRBJ1-6	NA	TRBV7-2	NA	TGTGCCAGCAGTACAGGCCATAATTCACCCCTCCACTTT	CASSTGHNSPLHF
TRBJ2-1	NA	TRBV11-2	NA	TGTACCAGCAGCCCGCACCGGGGGATGAGGTATGAGCAGTCCTTC	CTSSPHRGMRYEQSF
TRBJ2-3	NA	TRBV6-5	NA	TGTGCCAGTAGTCCCGAGGGTACGCAGTATTTT	CASSPEGTQYF
TRBJ2-5	NA	TRBV6-1	NA	TGTGCCAGCAGTGAAAGGACAGGTGGCGGCTTCGGGGAGGCCCAGTACTTC	CASSERTGGGFGEAQYF
TRBJ2-2	NA	TRBV11-1	NA	TGTGCCAGAAGCTTGCTAGGCAGGGGCGTCGGGGAGCTGTTTTTT	CARSLLGRGVGELFF
TRBJ2-7	many	TRBV4-1	NA	TGCGCCAGCAGCCAAGCCGGGACGGCCGGCTACGAGCAGTACTTC	CASSQAGTAGYEQYF
TRBJ2-2	NA	TRBV11-1	NA	TGTGCCAGCAGCTTTGGACCGCTCACCGGGGAGCTGTTTTTT	CASSFGPLTGELFF
TRBJ2-1	many	TRBV20-1	TRBD2	TGCAGTGCTAGACGAGCGGGAGAGGTATACAATGAGCAGTTCTTC	CSARRAGEVYNEQFF
TRBJ2-1	NA	TRBV11-2	TRBD2	TGTGCCAGCAGCTTAGGAGTGACTAGCTTGGACAATGAGCAGTTCTTC	CASSLGVTSLDNEQFF
TRBJ2-3	NA	TRBV5-6	TRBD2	TGCGCCAGCAGCTTAGCGGGCCTCGATACGCAGTATTTT	CASSLAGLDTQYF
TRBJ2-3	many	TRBV12-3/TRBV12-4	TRBD2	TGTGCCAGCAGCCTTAGGTTGGCGGGGGGGACCACAGATACGCAGTATTTT	CASSLRLAGGTTDTQYF
TRBJ2-5	NA	TRBV30	TRBD2	TGTGCCTGGAGTCCCGGGACTAACGGGAACCAAGAGACCCAGTACTTC	CAWSPGTNGNQETQYF
TRBJ2-1	many	TRBV24-1	NA	TGTGCCACCAGTGATGGGGCGGTGGATGAGCAGTTCTTC	CATSDGAVDEQFF
TRBJ2-1	NA	TRBV11-1	NA	TGTGCCAGCAGCTTCTTCGGGAGACTGGTTGAGCAGTTCTTC	CASSFFGRLVEQFF
TRBJ2-6	many	TRBV5-1	TRBD1	TGCGCCAGCAGCTTGGTGGGACAGGGAGGTGCTGGGGCCAACGTCCTGACTTTC	CASSLVGQGGAGANVLTF
TRBJ1-4	NA	TRBV4-1	TRBD1	TGTGCCAGCAGCCGCCTGGGACAGGGATACGACGAAAAACTGTTTTTC	CASSRLGQGYDEKLFF
TRBJ1-2	NA	TRBV28	NA	TGTGCCAGCAGTTCCGGGGGGCTTGGCTACTCCTTC	CASSSGGLGYSF
TRBJ2-1	many	TRBV5-4	TRBD1	TGTGCCACCGGGGCCGTGACAGGGAGCTACAATGAGCAGTTCTTC	CATGAVTGSYNEQFF
TRBJ1-3	many	TRBV6-5	NA	TGTGCCAGCAGTCCCCCCAGGGGTGGTGGAAACACCATATATTTT	CASSPPRGGGNTIYF
TRBJ2-2	many	TRBV12-3/TRBV12-4	TRBD1	TGTGCCAGCCGGGACAGGGGGGAAACCGGGGAGCTGTTTTTT	CASRDRGETGELFF
TRBJ1-1	NA	TRBV24-1	NA	TGTGCCACCAGTGATACTCACCTGGGAGCTGGAGCTTTCTTT	CATSDTHLGAGAFF
TRBJ2-7	NA	TRBV29-1	TRBD2	TGCAGCGTTGAAGGCCAGCGGGGGACCTACGAACGGTACTTC	CSVEGQRGTYERYF
TRBJ2-5	once	TRBV2	NA	TGTGCCAGCAGTGGAGGGGGCCAAGAGACCCAGTACTTC	CASSGGGQETQYF
TRBJ2-1	NA	TRBV11-3	TRBD2	TGTGCCAGCTGCTACGGGACTAGCGGCTCCTACAACGAGCAGTTCTTC	CASCYGTSGSYNEQFF
TRBJ1-2	NA	TRBV6-1	TRBD1	TGTGGCAGTAGTGGGACAGGCAGATCCTCCTATGGCTACACCTTC	CGSSGTGRSSYGYTF
TRBJ1-6	few	TRBV2	TRBD1	TGTGCCAGCAATGGACAGGGGGGCAATTTAGGTTCACCCCTCCACTTT	CASNGQGGNLGSPLHF
TRBJ2-3	many	TRBV6-5	NA	TGTGCCAGCAGTTACTCTAGGGACGGGGATACGCAGTATTTT	CASSYSRDGDTQYF